Following are 26 T cell receptor beta chains from one sample sequenced in a study of circulating tumor DNA in untreated peripheral T-cell lymphoma. Generated by immunoSEQ multiplex PCR, the TCRdb table keeps only in-frame clones and is missing some. The data hold about 7,000 clones, with about 75% observed a single time. Sequencing was carried out using tumor tissue. The receptor set was obtained from a human donor with peripheral T-cell lymphoma.

For this clone: A read error may produce the germline difference seen at one junction end. CDR3: CANSFGTFGETQYF. In DNA, the CDR3 is TGCGCCAACAGCTTCGGGACTTTCGGGGAGACCCAGTACTTC. The chain joins TRBV5-1 to TRBJ2-5; the D gene is possibly TRBD2 (6 bases). Germline V gene sequence: CDR1 SGHRS, CDR2 YFSETQ. The CDR3 is 14 amino acids. The full variable domain, rest sourced from reference TRBV5-1 and TRBJ2-5, is KAGVTQTPRYLIKTRGQQVTLSCSPISGHRSVSWYQQTPGQGLQFLFEYFSETQRNKGNFPGRFSGRQFSNSRSEMNVSTLELGDSALYLCANSFGTFGETQYFGPGTRLLVL.

The V and J genes are TRBV19 and TRBJ1-4, with D unresolved. CDR3 length equals 17 residues. Per the germline V gene, CDR1 is LNHDA and CDR2 is SQIVND (reference sequence). Deletions cut 7 bases from V and 0 bases from J, with 18 bases between. CDR3 sequence: CASIGVLGPTTNEKLFF. Written as DNA, the CDR3 is TGTGCCAGTATAGGCGTCCTAGGGCCCACAACTAATGAAAAACTGTTTTTT.

As concerns this clone: Germline and junction disagree at one end, which may indicate a read error. This chain joins TRBV6-8 and TRBJ1-4; no clear D gene. The CDR3 extends over 12 amino acids. Germline V CDR1 and CDR2: MNHGY, SAAAGT. CDR3 coding DNA: TGTGCCATCAGTGTGACTAATGAAAAACTGTTTTTT. Its protein is CAISVTNEKLFF.

The V gene is TRBV6-8, the J gene TRBJ2-3, with TRBD2 identical over 11 bases. Germline V gene data show CDR1 as MNHGY and CDR2 as SAAAGT. J was trimmed by 5 bases and V by 3 bases; bases with no gene match: 7. This CDR3 region has 16 residues. CDR3 DNA: TGTGCCAGCAGTTATTCCATAGCGGGGGGGAGAGATACGCAGTATTTT. Translated, it gives CASSYSIAGGRDTQYF.

This chain connects TRBV18 to TRBJ1-5; 11 bases align to TRBD1. After removal of 4 bases from V and 9 bases from J, the junction contained 8 bases not matched to a gene. Per germline, CDR1 KGHSH and CDR2 LQKENI. The length of the CDR3 is 15 residues. The CDR3 DNA reads TGTGCCAGCTCACGGACAGGGGGCAATGAGGGGCCCCAGCATTTT. Residues: CASSRTGGNEGPQHF.

The chain is built from TRBV11-3 and TRBJ2-5; 9 bases align to TRBD1. Germline V gene sequence: CDR1 SGHNT, CDR2 YENEEA. CDR3 length: 15 residues. The trim removed 4 bases at V and 7 bases at J, leaving 10 bases unmatched. Here the CDR3 reads CASSSTGGKSWTQYF. The CDR3 nucleotides are TGTGCCAGCAGCTCAACAGGGGGCAAGTCGTGGACCCAGTACTTC.

J is TRBJ2-2 and V is TRBV19, with 7 bases aligning to TRBD1. The CDR3 runs 14 residues. J lost 6 bases, V lost 4 bases, and 5 bases had no gene match. Germline assignment: CDR1 LNHDA and CDR2 SQIVND (reference sequence). CDR3 in amino acids: CASSTQGTPGELFF. CDR3 in DNA: TGTGCCAGTAGTACACAGGGGACCCCCGGGGAGCTGTTTTTT.

The chain couples TRBV28 to TRBJ2-1; D call uncertain. This CDR3 contains 12 residues. V lost 5 bases, J lost 9 bases, and 11 bases lay in between. Per germline, CDR1 MDHEN and CDR2 SYDVKM. CDR3 in DNA: TGTGCCAGCAGTGCCCCGCGCGCTGAGCAGTTCTTC. It codes for CASSAPRAEQFF.

This chain connects TRBV11-3 to TRBJ2-6; no reliable D call. This CDR3 contains 15 residues. V dropped 5 bases and J dropped 0 bases, with 8 bases sitting between them. Germline CDR1 is SGHNT and CDR2 is YENEEA. The chain's CDR3 is CASSLMGSGANVLTF. The CDR3 bases are TGTGCCAGCAGCCTCATGGGCTCTGGGGCCAACGTCCTGACTTTC.

The rearrangement uses TRBV5-1 and TRBJ2-3, with 12 bases lining up with TRBD2. V lost 2 bases, J lost 3 bases, and 7 bases stayed unmatched. This CDR3 contains 17 residues. Germline lookup yields CDR1 SGHRS and CDR2 YFSETQ. The CDR3 protein is CASSFRTSGTETDTQYF. The DNA of the CDR3 is TGCGCCAGCAGCTTCCGGACTAGCGGGACTGAGACAGATACGCAGTATTTT. Using reference TRBV5-1 and TRBJ2-3 for the parts outside the CDR3, the full variable domain is KAGVTQTPRYLIKTRGQQVTLSCSPISGHRSVSWYQQTPGQGLQFLFEYFSETQRNKGNFPGRFSGRQFSNSRSEMNVSTLELGDSALYLCASSFRTSGTETDTQYFGPGTRLTVL.

V usage is TRBV19 and J usage is TRBJ1-2; possible D gene TRBD1, 5 bases. The CDR3 loop spans 15 amino acids. Trimming took 5 bases from V and 6 from J, leaving 19 bases between them. Looked up from germline, CDR1 is LNHDA and CDR2 is SQIVND (reference sequence). The CDR3 spells CASSSQVGAVDGYTF. The CDR3 region has the DNA TGTGCCAGTAGTTCCCAAGTCGGGGCAGTGGATGGCTACACCTTC.

The chain employs TRBV19 and TRBJ1-2; 9 bases match TRBD1. V dropped 9 bases and J dropped 5; count of bases not matched to a gene: 10. CDR3 length equals 14 residues. Germline CDR1 and CDR2: LNHDA and SQIVND (reference sequence). CDR3 loop: CASANRGPPYGYTF. The CDR3 DNA reads TGTGCCAGCGCAAACAGGGGGCCCCCTTATGGCTACACCTTC.

The chain carries TRBV29-1 and TRBJ2-7, with D maybe TRBD2 (6 bases). V lost 3 bases and J lost 6, with 12 bases in between. The CDR3 sequence is 12 residues long. Germline V gene data show CDR1 as SQVTM and CDR2 as ANQGSEA. The CDR3 reads CSVEAGGSEQYF. The CDR3 region has the DNA TGCAGCGTTGAGGCTGGAGGGTCCGAGCAGTACTTC.

The V call is TRBV28, the J call TRBJ1-4; 8 bases line up with TRBD1. The CDR3 is made up of 16 amino acids. Germline V gives CDR1 MDHEN, CDR2 SYDVKM. The junction had 10 bases not matched to a gene; V was cut back by 3 bases and J by 7 bases. The CDR3 nucleotides are TGTGCCAGCAGTTTCCCGGACAGGGCAAGGGGTGAAAAACTGTTTTTT. Residues: CASSFPDRARGEKLFF.

With regard to this clone: One end of the junction fails to match germline, which may point to a read error. The chain recombines TRBV29-1 with TRBJ2-2; D may be TRBD2 (5 bases). CDR3 length equals 13 residues. CDR1 and CDR2 (germline): SQVTM, ANQGSEA. CDR3 nucleotides: TGCAGCGTAAGAGGGAAGAACACCGGAGAGCTGTTTTTT. Encoded protein: CSVRGKNTGELFF.

The rearrangement links TRBV18 to TRBJ1-1; no firm D call. V shed 4 bases and J shed 9 bases, with 15 bases lying between them. The CDR3 is made up of 13 amino acids. The V gene's germline CDR1 is KGHSH and CDR2 LQKENI. The CDR3 region is CASSRVGSSKAFF. The CDR3 DNA reads TGTGCCAGCTCACGGGTGGGGTCGTCTAAAGCTTTCTTT.

V usage is TRBV9 and J usage is TRBJ1-6; the D is unclear. The ends were cut back, 4 bases at V and 10 bases at J, with 15 bases in the middle. In germline, CDR1 is SGDLS, CDR2 YYNGEE. There are 14 residues in the CDR3. The CDR3 bases are TGTGCCAGCAGCCAAGGTGACATCGTATCACCCCTCCACTTT. This sequence encodes CASSQGDIVSPLHF. The full variable domain, completed using reference TRBV9 and TRBJ1-6, is DSGVTQTPKHLITATGQRVTLRCSPRSGDLSVYWYQQSLDQGLQFLIQYYNGEERAKGNILERFSAQQFPDLHSELNLSSLELGDSALYFCASSQGDIVSPLHFGNGTRLTVT.

This clone was seen only a few times. The gene calls are TRBV15 and TRBJ2-1; D unclear. V shed 1 base and J shed 3 bases, with 10 bases lying between them. Germline assignment: CDR1 LNHNV and CDR2 YYDKDF (reference sequence). The CDR3 is made up of 15 amino acids. The CDR3 DNA follows: TGTGCCACCAGCAGAGTCTATGGCGGCTACAATGAGCAGTTCTTC. It encodes CATSRVYGGYNEQFF. The full variable domain, in which reference TRBV15 and TRBJ2-1 provide the parts outside the CDR3, is DAMVIQNPRYQVTQFGKPVTLSCSQTLNHNVMYWYQQKSSQAPKLLFHYYDKDFNNEADTPDNFQSRRPNTSFCFLDIRSPGLGDTAMYLCATSRVYGGYNEQFFGPGTRLTVL.

This chain links TRBV19 with TRBJ2-1; D perhaps matches TRBD2 (5 bases). The CDR3 is 13 amino acids. Germline assignment: CDR1 LNHDA and CDR2 SQIVND (reference sequence). Deletions cut 3 bases from V and 8 bases from J, with 11 bases between. The CDR3: CASSITSFYEQFF. The CDR3 coding sequence is TGTGCCAGTAGTATCACTAGTTTCTATGAGCAGTTCTTC.

Here the CDR3 DNA reads TGTGCCAGCTCCTTCACTCGGACAGGGTTGGGCGAGCAGTACTTC. This encodes CASSFTRTGLGEQYF. This chain links TRBV6-8 with TRBJ2-7; 8 bases fit TRBD1. Germline CDR1 is MNHGY and CDR2 is SAAAGT. The CDR3 consists of 15 residues. With 8 bases clipped from V and 6 bases from J, the junction kept 15 bases outside the gene matches.

This rearrangement joins TRBV5-1 to TRBJ2-5, with 7 bases lining up with TRBD1. Trimming cost V 0 bases and J 2 bases; bases outside gene matches: 1. CDR3 length: 14 residues. Germline loops: CDR1 SGHRS, CDR2 YFSETQ. CDR3 loop: CASSLGDRQETQYF. The CDR3 bases are TGCGCCAGCAGCTTGGGGGACAGACAAGAGACCCAGTACTTC.

V is TRBV11-3 and J is TRBJ2-2; TRBD2 matches 10 bases. This CDR3 is built from 16 residues. CDR1 and CDR2 from the germline V gene are SGHNT and YENEEA. The ends lost 1 base at V and 7 bases at J; junction bases unmatched: 6. The CDR3 loop is CASSLVSSGRGGELFF. For the CDR3, the DNA is TGTGCCAGCAGCTTAGTCTCTAGCGGGAGAGGCGGGGAGCTGTTTTTT.

V usage is TRBV12-5 and J usage is TRBJ2-1; TRBD2 matches 7 bases. The germline V gene has CDR1 LGHNT and CDR2 FRNRAP. The V and J ends lost 3 bases and 6 bases, in that order; junction bases with no gene match: 11. The CDR3 has 16 residues. The CDR3 DNA reads as TGTGCTAGTGGTTTTTTTTTCGGGATAGCGGGCAATGAGCAGTTCTTC. It is translated as CASGFFFGIAGNEQFF.

This clone was observed a handful of times. This chain joins TRBV19 and TRBJ2-1, with 11 bases matching TRBD2. The CDR3 spans 13 residues. The germline V gene has CDR1 LNHDA and CDR2 SQIVND (reference sequence). The junction had 4 bases not matched to a gene; V was cut back by 11 bases and J by 4 bases. This CDR3 reads CAATSGGYNEQFF. Here the CDR3 DNA reads TGTGCCGCTACTAGCGGGGGATACAATGAGCAGTTCTTC.

This chain joins TRBV28 and TRBJ1-5; D is ambiguous. The CDR3 has 13 residues. Per germline, CDR1 MDHEN and CDR2 SYDVKM. V lost 6 bases to trimming and J lost 4 bases, with 10 bases between them. The CDR3 loop is CASRWALNQPQHF. The DNA for the CDR3 is TGTGCCAGCAGATGGGCCCTAAATCAGCCCCAGCATTTT.

The genes are TRBV15 and TRBJ2-1; D uncertain. The CDR3 contains 18 residues. The ends were cut back, 0 bases at V and 0 bases at J, with 15 bases in the middle. Germline V gene sequence: CDR1 LNHNV, CDR2 YYDKDF (reference sequence). The CDR3 loop reads CATSRDYVGYSSYNEQFF. The CDR3 nucleotides are TGTGCCACCAGCAGAGATTATGTAGGTTATAGCTCCTACAATGAGCAGTTCTTC.